The 20 T cell receptor beta chains below come from one sample, sequenced in a study of T cells in Graves' hyperthyroidism and ophthalmopathy. Authors of the study amplified TCR beta CDR3 regions from RNA transcripts. The HTBI primer set served for first-round RT-PCR of the TCR CDR3. TCRdb analysed the multiplex PCR reads with MiXCR anew, one entry per CDR3 protein. The sample records about 510,000 distinct CDR3 sequences, around 15% being singletons. The specimen sequenced was blood. Receptors originate from a middle-aged woman with Graves' hyperthyroidism.

This chain connects TRBV20-1 to TRBJ1-1; TRBD1 aligns across 10 bases. Germline CDR1 is DFQATT and CDR2 is SNEGSKA (reference sequence). Trimming at V came to 3 bases and at J to 4 bases, leaving 5 bases not matched to a gene. The CDR3 runs 14 residues. The CDR3 is CSASQTGGVTEAFF. CDR3 nucleotide sequence: TGCAGTGCTAGCCAGACAGGGGGCGTCACTGAAGCTTTCTTT.

This clonotype was found a few times. V and J are TRBV18 and TRBJ1-3; 8 bases are a match to TRBD1. The CDR3 runs to 16 residues. Germline V gene lookup returns CDR1 KGHSH and CDR2 LQKENI. Trimming at V came to 3 bases and at J to 4 bases, leaving 8 bases not matched to a gene. The CDR3 is CASSPGSTGVGNTIYF. In nucleotides, the CDR3 is TGTGCCAGCTCACCCGGATCGACAGGGGTAGGAAACACCATATATTTT.

This clonotype has ten or more counts. The chain has TRBV7-9 and TRBJ2-3; D gene ambiguous. V lost 2 bases to trimming and J lost 0 bases, with 6 bases between them. Germline V CDR1 and CDR2: SEHNR, FQNEAQ (reference sequence). This CDR3 contains 14 residues. The CDR3 DNA reads TGTGCCAGCAGCTTATACAGTAGCACAGATACGCAGTATTTT. It codes for CASSLYSSTDTQYF. Variable domain in full (rest from reference TRBV7-9 and TRBJ2-3): DTGVSQNPRHKITKRGQNVTFRCDPISEHNRLYWYRQTLGQGPEFLTYFQNEAQLEKSRLLSDRFSAERPKGSFSTLEIQRTEQGDSAMYLCASSLYSSTDTQYFGPGTRLTVL.

This clonotype has ten or more counts. V usage is TRBV4-1 and J usage is TRBJ2-7; no reliable D call. From germline, CDR1 is MGHRA and CDR2 YSYEKL. The CDR3 totals 15 residues. The V end was cut by 2 bases, the J end by 2 bases, with 13 bases between. The CDR3 reads CASSQFVLATYEQYF. CDR3 sequence (DNA): TGCGCCAGCAGCCAATTTGTGTTAGCAACCTACGAGCAGTACTTC.

This clonotype appeared many times. V gene TRBV20-1 combines with J gene TRBJ2-1, with a weak D call TRBD1 (5 bases). The CDR3 loop spans 11 amino acids. CDR1 and CDR2 (germline): DFQATT, SNEGSKA (reference sequence). The germline V and J ends were trimmed by 7 bases and 5 bases, with 9 bases remaining between them. The CDR3 is CSVQDNNEQFF. The CDR3, as DNA: TGCAGTGTCCAGGACAACAATGAGCAGTTCTTC.

At least ten counts were recorded for this clonotype. The chain links TRBV28 to TRBJ2-7; TRBD1 agrees at 9 bases. The CDR3 length is 16 residues. The trim removed 5 bases at V and 4 bases at J, leaving 12 bases unmatched. CDR1 is MDHEN and CDR2 is SYDVKM in the germline V gene. As DNA, the CDR3 is TGTGCCAGCAGTCCCTCGGGACAGGGATCGTATTACGAGCAGTACTTC. Translated: CASSPSGQGSYYEQYF.

On this clonotype itself: A read error may be the cause here, since a much bigger clone is one base away. This sequence joins TRBV5-1 and TRBJ1-5; D is ambiguous. The germline V gene encodes CDR1 SGHRS and CDR2 YFSETQ. The CDR3 length is 12 residues. The CDR3, as DNA: TGCGCCAGCAGCGCGGAGTCGGCGGCCCAGCGTTTT. This translates into CASSAESAAQRF.

This CDR3 reads CASSSTSGGAGGDTQYF. CDR3 in DNA: TGTGCCAGCAGCTCGACTAGCGGGGGGGCGGGGGGAGATACGCAGTATTTT. The gene calls are TRBV7-8 and TRBJ2-3; 14 bases line up with TRBD2. The CDR3 is 17 residues long. J gave up 5 bases and V 4 bases, and 8 bases lay outside the gene matches. Germline CDR1 and CDR2: SGHVS and FQNEAQ.

This clonotype was detected many times. The chain uses TRBV5-5 and TRBJ2-3; 9 positions agree with TRBD1. V was clipped by 4 bases and J by 4 bases; unmatched bases: 10. Germline CDR1 SGHKS, CDR2 YYEKEE (reference sequence). The CDR3 sequence is 16 residues long. For the CDR3, the DNA is TGTGCCAGCAGCCTAATGGACAGGGGCAAGGCAGATACGCAGTATTTT. This translates into CASSLMDRGKADTQYF. The full variable domain, its missing parts supplied by reference TRBV5-5 and TRBJ2-3, is DAGVTQSPTHLIKTRGQQVTLRCSPISGHKSVSWYQQVLGQGPQFIFQYYEKEERGRGNFPDRFSARQFPNYSSELNVNALLLGDSALYLCASSLMDRGKADTQYFGPGTRLTVL.

The chain combines TRBV2 with TRBJ2-7; D may correspond to TRBD1 or TRBD2 (6 bases each). The CDR3 loop spans 14 amino acids. The V gene's germline CDR1 is SNHLY and CDR2 FYNNEI. Trimming took 7 bases from V and 2 from J, leaving 15 bases between them. The chain's CDR3 is CASKPEGGPYEQYF. In nucleotides, the CDR3 is TGTGCCAGCAAGCCGGAGGGGGGCCCCTACGAGCAGTACTTC.

This clonotype was seen a few times. The genes are TRBV19 and TRBJ2-2, with 10 positions matching TRBD2. The germline CDR1 and CDR2 sequences are LNHDA and SQIVND (reference sequence). CDR3 length: 19 amino acids. V was clipped by 5 bases and J by 0 bases; unmatched bases: 12. The CDR3 nucleotides are TGTGCCAGTAGTCTCCTTTTCCTTAGCGGGAGGTCGAACACCGGGGAGCTGTTTTTT. It codes for CASSLLFLSGRSNTGELFF.

This clonotype has more than one count but fewer than ten. The chain is built from TRBV28 and TRBJ2-1; 7 bases fit TRBD2. The J segment lost 7 bases and the V segment lost 8 bases, leaving 14 bases of the junction unmatched. The CDR3 contains 15 residues. Germline CDR1 reads MDHEN; CDR2 reads SYDVKM. DNA for the CDR3: TGTGCCAGCTCCTACGGGGCGGGAGTCTTTAATGAGCAGTTCTTC. Protein product: CASSYGAGVFNEQFF.

This clonotype was found many times. CDR3 residues: CASSKTGTGIYNEQFF. For the CDR3, the DNA is TGTGCCAGCAGTAAAACCGGGACAGGGATCTACAATGAGCAGTTCTTC. The chain joins TRBV28 to TRBJ2-1; 9 bases match TRBD1. Germline CDR1 and CDR2: MDHEN and SYDVKM. J was trimmed by 3 bases and V by 5 bases; bases with no gene match: 8. The CDR3 has 16 residues. Complete variable domain (other parts from reference TRBV28 and TRBJ2-1): DVKVTQSSRYLVKRTGEKVFLECVQDMDHENMFWYRQDPGLGLRLIYFSYDVKMKEKGDIPEGYSVSREKKERFSLILESASTNQTSMYLCASSKTGTGIYNEQFFGPGTRLTVL.

This clonotype has a handful of counts. The chain combines TRBV2 with TRBJ2-5, with 8 bases matching TRBD2. V shed 8 bases, J shed 4 bases, and the junction held 6 bases outside the gene matches. Looked up from germline, CDR1 is SNHLY and CDR2 is FYNNEI. This CDR3 comprises 13 residues. The CDR3 here is CASRGLALETQYF. The CDR3 region has the DNA TGTGCCAGCCGAGGACTAGCCCTAGAGACCCAGTACTTC.

This clonotype was seen repeatedly, ten times or more. J is TRBJ2-4 and V is TRBV18; 9 bases map to TRBD2. This CDR3 region has 16 residues. The junction had 6 bases not matched to a gene; V was cut back by 1 base and J by 5 bases. Germline assignment: CDR1 KGHSH and CDR2 LQKENI. This CDR3 reads CASSPRAGGPENIQYF. In nucleotides, the CDR3 is TGTGCCAGCTCACCACGAGCGGGAGGCCCCGAAAACATTCAGTACTTC.

This clonotype appeared many times. The chain links TRBV12-3 or TRBV12-4 to TRBJ1-5, with 10 bases that match TRBD1. J was trimmed by 1 base and V by 3 bases; bases with no gene match: 6. The CDR3 has 17 residues. The CDR3, as DNA: TGTGCCAGCAGTTTTGACAGGGGGCGAGGGAGCAATCAGCCCCAGCATTTT. Translation: CASSFDRGRGSNQPQHF.

To note about this clonotype: Since a much larger clone is just one base distant, this may be a read error. The missing conserved phenylalanine or tryptophan at the end of this CDR3 makes a read error likely. The genes are TRBV6-1 and TRBJ2-7; perhaps TRBD1 as D (6 bases). The CDR3 covers 14 residues. The V end lost 6 bases, the J end lost 0 bases, and 12 bases lay between the germline ends. In germline, CDR1 is MNHNS, CDR2 SASEGT. The chain's CDR3 is CASRDSLLSYEQYL. The CDR3, as DNA: TGTGCCAGCAGGGACAGCCTTCTCTCCTACGAGCAGTACCTC.

This clonotype was found once. The chain's CDR3 is CASSANPPGSGSHEQFF. CDR3 sequence (DNA): TGTGCCAGCAGCGCCAACCCTCCGGGCAGCGGGAGCCATGAGCAGTTCTTC. The rearrangement uses TRBV7-3 and TRBJ2-1; 8 nucleotides line up with TRBD2. The CDR3 totals 17 residues. CDR1 is SGHTA, CDR2 FQGTGA, per germline. V shed 5 bases and J 8 bases; nucleotides not matched to a gene: 17.

Only a few counts were recorded for this clonotype. This chain connects TRBV29-1 to TRBJ1-2; 9 bases are a match to TRBD1. This CDR3 is 14 amino acids long. Trimming at V came to 2 bases and at J to 4 bases, leaving 5 bases not matched to a gene. Per germline, CDR1 SQVTM and CDR2 ANQGSEA. The CDR3 is CSVERTGETYGYTF. The CDR3 DNA reads TGCAGCGTTGAAAGGACAGGGGAGACCTATGGCTACACCTTC.

This clonotype was counted only a few times. The rearrangement joins TRBV9 to TRBJ2-1, with 12 bases lining up with TRBD2. V gave up 2 bases and J gave up 2 bases; unmatched junction bases: 11. The CDR3 totals 19 residues. CDR1 and CDR2 (germline): SGDLS, YYNGEE. The CDR3 nucleotides read TGTGCCAGCAGCGTCTCCGGACTAGCGGGGTTTGACACCTACAATGAGCAGTTCTTC. Translated, it gives CASSVSGLAGFDTYNEQFF. The variable domain in full, with the rest retrieved from reference TRBV9 and TRBJ2-1, is DSGVTQTPKHLITATGQRVTLRCSPRSGDLSVYWYQQSLDQGLQFLIQYYNGEERAKGNILERFSAQQFPDLHSELNLSSLELGDSALYFCASSVSGLAGFDTYNEQFFGPGTRLTVL.